This T cell receptor (beta chain) stems from a study of Ad26.COV2.S vaccination and SARS-CoV-2 variants. Overall study: Donor joined the COV1001 Ad26.COV2.S trial arm. Donor got 5x10^10 or 1x10^11 viral particles of Ad26.COV2.S.

Germline values: CDR1 LNHNV, CDR2 YYDKDF (reference sequence). This CDR3 has 15 residues. Trimming shortened V by 8 bases and J by 2 bases, and 17 bases separated the two germline ends. Libraries were prepared by immunoSEQ multiplex PCR; TCRdb keeps only in-frame clonotypes and omits some of them. The sample yields hundreds of thousands of clones, 88% seen once. Treatment: 19 received Ad26.COV2.S at low or high dose, single or two shots; roughly five received placebo; per-sample allocation not given. The samples date from day 63 after the first vaccine or placebo injection. Based in Boston, the donor was an adult of 18-55 years.

The sequence came from a person between 18 and 59 years old who received the Ad26.COV2.S COVID-19 vaccine or a placebo. J is TRBJ2-3 and V is TRBV15; D perhaps matches TRBD1 (7 bases). Sequences were derived from peripheral blood, sampled in a trial of Ad26.COV2.S vaccine versus placebo. The DNA of the CDR3 is TGTGCCACCGAGGATTCAGGGGGGAACACAGATACGCAGTATTTT. It specifies CATEDSGGNTDTQYF.